The 20 T cell receptor beta chains below come from one sample, sequenced in a study of cytomegalovirus exposure and HLA in healthy donors. 13 Jbeta primers and 60 Vbeta primers were used for the PCR. Profiled with immunoSEQ multiplex PCR; TCRdb holds only in-frame clones, not every one. Of over 150,000 clones in the sample, just over 75% were seen once. The sample taken for sequencing was PBMCs. The receptor source for this set is a woman aged 25 to 39 in good health and CMV-seropositive.

This chain links TRBV5-1 with TRBJ2-5; the D gene is possibly TRBD1 (6 bases). The CDR3 runs to 14 residues. Trimming removed 0 bases from V and 0 bases from J, with 6 bases in between. Germline V gene lookup returns CDR1 SGHRS and CDR2 YFSETQ. This chain's CDR3 is CASSLGQDQETQYF. In nucleotides, the CDR3 is TGCGCCAGCAGCTTGGGACAGGACCAAGAGACCCAGTACTTC.

CDR3 amino acids: CATTYLDRGTDTQYF. CDR3 nucleotide sequence: TGCGCCACCACGTATCTCGACAGGGGAACAGATACGCAGTATTTT. The chain joins TRBV5-1 to TRBJ2-3; 8 bases line up with TRBD1. The germline V gene encodes CDR1 SGHRS and CDR2 YFSETQ. The CDR3 runs to 15 residues. V gave up 9 bases and J gave up 3 bases; unmatched junction bases: 12. Full variable domain (outside the CDR3, taken from reference TRBV5-1 and TRBJ2-3): KAGVTQTPRYLIKTRGQQVTLSCSPISGHRSVSWYQQTPGQGLQFLFEYFSETQRNKGNFPGRFSGRQFSNSRSEMNVSTLELGDSALYLCATTYLDRGTDTQYFGPGTRLTVL.

The chain recombines TRBV6-5 with TRBJ1-4; 8 nucleotides line up with TRBD1. CDR1 MNHEY and CDR2 SVGAGI come from the germline V gene. The V and J ends lost 5 bases and 7 bases, in that order; junction bases with no gene match: 9. The CDR3 has 15 amino acids. CDR3 amino acids: CASSQFQGAGEKLFF. In DNA, the CDR3 is TGTGCCAGCAGTCAGTTTCAGGGGGCAGGTGAAAAACTGTTTTTT.

This clone has only one observation. This sequence joins TRBV10-3 and TRBJ2-7, with D tentatively TRBD2 (5 bases). The V gene lost 0 bases and the J gene lost 0 bases, with 9 bases spanning the gap. The CDR3 extends over 15 amino acids. The germline V gene encodes CDR1 ENHRY and CDR2 SYGVKD. CDR3 protein: CAISESEGSSYEQYF. CDR3 DNA: TGTGCCATCAGTGAGTCAGAGGGAAGCTCCTACGAGCAGTACTTC.

CDR3: CASSDWQGAEQFF. CDR3 sequence (DNA): TGTGCCAGCAGTGACTGGCAGGGGGCTGAGCAGTTCTTC. V and J are TRBV6-4 and TRBJ2-1, with 8 bases lining up with TRBD1. Germline V lookup: CDR1 MRHNA, CDR2 SNTAGT. The CDR3 spans 13 residues. Trimming at V came to 1 base and at J to 9 bases, leaving 2 bases not matched to a gene.

The chain has TRBV29-1 and TRBJ1-5; a possible D gene is TRBD1 (6 bases). V was trimmed by 7 bases and J by 2 bases, leaving 12 bases between them. Germline values: CDR1 SQVTM, CDR2 ANQGSEA. The CDR3 sequence is 13 residues long. The DNA of the CDR3 is TGCAGCGCACTAGGGGGGGGCAATCAGCCCCAGCATTTT. Translating it yields CSALGGGNQPQHF. The entire variable domain, with the rest obtained from reference TRBV29-1 and TRBJ1-5, is as follows: SAVISQKPSRDICQRGTSLTIQCQVDSQVTMMFWYRQQPGQSLTLIATANQGSEATYESGFVIDKFPISRPNLTFSTLTVSNMSPEDSSIYLCSALGGGNQPQHFGDGTRLSIL.

This chain connects TRBV30 to TRBJ1-6; 8 bases map to TRBD1. Per the germline V gene, CDR1 is GTSNPN and CDR2 is SVGIG (reference sequence). The CDR3 contains 13 residues. J gave up 9 bases and V 4 bases, and 5 bases lay outside the gene matches. The CDR3 reads CAWIGQGGSPLHF. The DNA for the CDR3 is TGTGCCTGGATCGGACAGGGTGGTTCACCCCTCCACTTT.

V gene TRBV29-1 combines with J gene TRBJ1-1, with D maybe TRBD1 (5 bases). Germline CDR1 reads SQVTM; CDR2 reads ANQGSEA. This CDR3 is 16 amino acids long. With 7 bases removed from V and 3 bases from J, the gap between germline ends came to 24 bases. CDR3 sequence reads: CSAVGGMGQRYTEAFF. The DNA of the CDR3 is TGCAGCGCTGTTGGGGGGATGGGGCAGAGGTACACTGAAGCTTTCTTT.

This clone was seen a handful of times. The V gene is TRBV6-6, the J gene TRBJ2-7; D is perhaps TRBD1 (5 bases). V was trimmed by 2 bases and J by 4 bases, leaving 6 bases between them. Germline CDR1 is MNHNY and CDR2 is SVGAGI (reference sequence). The CDR3 contains 12 residues. The CDR3 here is CASSYRGYEQYF. The CDR3 nucleotides are TGTGCCAGCAGTTACAGGGGTTACGAGCAGTACTTC.

This chain's CDR3 is CASSTTTGDNEQFF. The CDR3 DNA is TGTGCCAGCAGTACTACCACTGGAGACAATGAGCAGTTCTTC. The V and J genes are TRBV11-2 and TRBJ2-1; no reliable D call. The germline V gene encodes CDR1 SGHAT and CDR2 FQNNGV. This CDR3 has 14 residues. With 6 bases removed from V and 5 bases from J, the gap between germline ends came to 14 bases. Looking up the rest from reference TRBV11-2 and TRBJ2-1 gives the full variable domain: EAGVAQSPRYKIIEKRQSVAFWCNPISGHATLYWYQQILGQGPKLLIQFQNNGVVDDSQLPKDRFSAERLKGVDSTLKIQPAKLEDSAVYLCASSTTTGDNEQFFGPGTRLTVL.

The chain employs TRBV9 and TRBJ2-5; D may be TRBD2 (5 bases). In germline, CDR1 is SGDLS, CDR2 YYNGEE. The V end lost 4 bases, the J end lost 3 bases, and 10 bases lay between the germline ends. The CDR3 has 13 amino acids. CDR3 amino acids: CASSMDGKETQYF. DNA for the CDR3: TGTGCCAGCAGCATGGACGGGAAAGAGACCCAGTACTTC.

This clone was seen a handful of times. This chain joins TRBV11-2 and TRBJ2-5, with D hard to call. The CDR3 runs to 14 residues. Germline CDR1 and CDR2: SGHAT and FQNNGV. Trimming shortened V by 0 bases and J by 5 bases, and 10 bases separated the two germline ends. Here the CDR3 reads CASSLEVARETQYF. For the CDR3, the DNA is TGTGCCAGCAGCTTAGAGGTAGCTCGGGAGACCCAGTACTTC. Supplemented by reference TRBV11-2 and TRBJ2-5, the full variable domain reads EAGVAQSPRYKIIEKRQSVAFWCNPISGHATLYWYQQILGQGPKLLIQFQNNGVVDDSQLPKDRFSAERLKGVDSTLKIQPAKLEDSAVYLCASSLEVARETQYFGPGTRLLVL.

The chain joins TRBV10-3 to TRBJ1-1; D is uncertain. Trimming took off 2 bases at V and 1 base at J, with 8 bases between the two ends. Looked up from germline, CDR1 is ENHRY and CDR2 is SYGVKD. The CDR3 consists of 14 residues. CDR3 protein: CAISETPGNTEAFF. The CDR3 bases are TGTGCCATCAGTGAGACCCCAGGGAACACTGAAGCTTTCTTT.

V is TRBV2 and J is TRBJ1-2, with a possible D match to TRBD1 (5 bases). V was pared by 7 bases and J by 7 bases, with 16 bases between. This CDR3 comprises 13 residues. Looked up from germline, CDR1 is SNHLY and CDR2 is FYNNEI. CDR3 in DNA: TGTGCCAGCACCGCGGGGGGGTACGGTGGCTACACCTTC. Its protein is CASTAGGYGGYTF.

This clone was observed a few times. This sequence joins TRBV13 and TRBJ2-1, with D maybe TRBD1 (6 bases). Trimming removed 1 base at V and 5 bases at J, with 21 bases between. The CDR3 is made up of 18 amino acids. Germline V gene sequence: CDR1 PRHDT, CDR2 FYEKMQ (reference sequence). CDR3 coding DNA: TGTGCCAGCAGCTTAGAACAGGGATCAGGGGATTACCACAATGAGCAGTTCTTC. This translates into CASSLEQGSGDYHNEQFF.

V is TRBV5-6 and J is TRBJ1-4; D is possibly TRBD1 (5 bases). This CDR3 is built from 14 residues. The V gene's germline CDR1 is SGHDT and CDR2 YYEEEE. V lost 0 bases, J lost 7 bases, and 10 bases lay in between. The CDR3 region is CASSLAGVGEKLFF. The DNA of the CDR3 is TGTGCCAGCAGCTTGGCGGGGGTAGGTGAAAAACTGTTTTTT.

The chain has TRBV10-3 and TRBJ2-1; TRBD1 aligns across 10 bases. The CDR3 is 20 amino acids. The V gene end was trimmed by 6 bases and the J gene end by 1 base; junction bases not matched to a gene: 18. Per the germline V gene, CDR1 is ENHRY and CDR2 is SYGVKD. As DNA, the CDR3 is TGTGCCATCAGGTCCCCGGGACAGGGGCTTCTAGCGGCTTCCTACAATGAGCAGTTCTTC. The encoded protein is CAIRSPGQGLLAASYNEQFF.

The chain links TRBV5-1 to TRBJ1-1, with TRBD1 identical over 9 bases. Germline-derived CDR1 and CDR2 are SGHRS and YFSETQ. Trimming removed 6 bases from V and 1 base from J; junction bases left unmatched: 4. The CDR3 spans 14 residues. CDR3 in amino acids: CASTSGQGNTEAFF. CDR3 nucleotide sequence: TGCGCCAGCACCTCGGGACAGGGGAACACTGAAGCTTTCTTT.

This sequence joins TRBV19 and TRBJ1-5, with no clear D. Germline CDR1 LNHDA, CDR2 SQIVND (reference sequence). This CDR3 is 12 amino acids long. The ends were cut back, 4 bases at V and 6 bases at J, with 7 bases in the middle. CDR3 amino acids: CASSSVGQPQHF. CDR3 DNA: TGTGCCAGTAGTAGTGTCGGTCAGCCCCAGCATTTT.

The rearrangement links TRBV6-5 to TRBJ1-5; TRBD1 is a possible D gene (5 bases). The CDR3 totals 13 residues. The germline V and J ends were trimmed by 7 bases and 7 bases, with 14 bases remaining between them. CDR1 and CDR2 from the germline V gene are MNHEY and SVGAGI. DNA for the CDR3: TGTGCCAGCACCGAAGGGGTGGGCCAGCCCCAGCATTTT. Its translation is CASTEGVGQPQHF.